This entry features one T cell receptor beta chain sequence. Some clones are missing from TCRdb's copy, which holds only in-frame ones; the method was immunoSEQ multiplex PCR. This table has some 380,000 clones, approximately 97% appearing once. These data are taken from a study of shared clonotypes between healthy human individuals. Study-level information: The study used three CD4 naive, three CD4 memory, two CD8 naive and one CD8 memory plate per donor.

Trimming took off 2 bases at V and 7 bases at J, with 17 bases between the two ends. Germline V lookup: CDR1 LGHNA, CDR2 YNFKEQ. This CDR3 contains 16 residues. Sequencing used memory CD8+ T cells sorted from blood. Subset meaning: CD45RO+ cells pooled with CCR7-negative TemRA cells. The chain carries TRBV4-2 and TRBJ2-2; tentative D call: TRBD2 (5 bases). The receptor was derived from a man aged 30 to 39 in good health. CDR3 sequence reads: CASSQLSERAVGELFF. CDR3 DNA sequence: TGTGCCAGCAGCCAACTTAGCGAGAGGGCCGTCGGGGAGCTGTTTTTT.